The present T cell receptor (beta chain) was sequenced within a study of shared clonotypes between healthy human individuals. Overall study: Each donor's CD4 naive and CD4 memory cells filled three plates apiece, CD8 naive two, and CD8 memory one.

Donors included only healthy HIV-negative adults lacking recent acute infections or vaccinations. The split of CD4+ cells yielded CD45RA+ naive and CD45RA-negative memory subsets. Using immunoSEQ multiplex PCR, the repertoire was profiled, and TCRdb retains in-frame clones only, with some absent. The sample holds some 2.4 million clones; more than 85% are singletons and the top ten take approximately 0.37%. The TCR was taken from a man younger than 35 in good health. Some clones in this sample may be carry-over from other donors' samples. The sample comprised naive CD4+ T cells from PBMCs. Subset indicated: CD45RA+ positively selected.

CDR3 DNA: TGTGCCAGCAGTGGAGCGGGGGCGCGACATGAGCAGTTCTTC. The encoded protein is CASSGAGARHEQFF. This chain joins TRBV7-9 and TRBJ2-1; TRBD2 matches 8 bases. The CDR3 is 14 amino acids. Germline-derived CDR1 and CDR2 are SEHNR and FQNEAQ (reference sequence). V was pared by 6 bases and J by 8 bases, with 9 bases of the junction left unmatched.